What follows are 2 T cell receptor beta chains derived from one specimen sequenced in a study of blood T cell repertoires in COVID-19. The table came from immunoSEQ multiplex PCR; TCRdb's copy has only in-frame clones and leaves some out. The sample lists roughly 200,000 clones, approximately 85% occurring once. The sample comprised PBMCs or T cells enriched from blood (not recorded which). These receptors came from a man aged 35 to 55 with acute COVID-19.

This sequence joins TRBV6-5 and TRBJ2-7; tentatively, D is TRBD2 (6 bases). The CDR3 sequence is 14 residues long. The V gene's germline CDR1 is MNHEY and CDR2 SVGAGI. Trimming took 7 bases from V and 3 from J, leaving 16 bases between them. For the CDR3, the DNA is TGTGCCAGCAACACCGGGACTCAATACTACGAGCAGTACTTC. Translating gives CASNTGTQYYEQYF.

The chain couples TRBV7-9 to TRBJ2-5; TRBD1 aligns across 7 bases. Germline assignment: CDR1 SEHNR and CDR2 FQNEAQ (reference sequence). The CDR3 length is 16 residues. V lost 6 bases and J lost 1; bases outside the gene matches: 11. This CDR3 is CASRAGTEGAQETQYF. Here the CDR3 DNA reads TGTGCCAGCAGGGCCGGGACAGAGGGTGCCCAAGAGACCCAGTACTTC.